This T cell receptor (beta chain) comes out of a study of memory CD8 T cells in hepatitis C reinfection (dated by TCRdb to 2017 to 2019). Notes on the research overall: Among the donors, a few cleared two back-to-back HCV infections on their own, whereas two got rid of a primary infection but ended up chronically infected after reinfection. HCV reinfection was defined by a positive HCV RNA test following two negative tests taken at least 60 days apart. Samples from before reinfection were taken anywhere from 55 to 20 weeks prior to reinfection being detected. The TCR beta repertoire of virus-specific CD8 T cells was tracked longitudinally in about 5 donors across an HCV reinfection episode. Four to six reinfection cases with stored pre-reinfection samples were identified between about 2008 and 2013. In the reinfection study, participants with a resolved prior HCV infection were followed up every 3 months. What the work shows at the level of the full study, not this receptor alone: With only a handful of donors, the study could not reach definitive conclusions about public clonotypes linked to secondary clearance.

Library preparation was by the immunoSEQ multiplex PCR assay. Genomic DNA was pulled from the sorted cells, and the automated high-throughput method of Adaptive Biotechnologies was used to sequence the TCR beta V, D and J regions. A two-step, bias-controlled multiplex PCR was used to amplify CDR3 regions. An Illumina instrument was used to sequence the amplified TCR beta libraries. The original pipeline was this. Demultiplexed reads were processed to reduce amplification and sequencing bias, and CDR3 sequences were assigned to gene families using the IMGT database. ImmunoSEQ software version 2.0 was used to analyze repertoire data. Out-of-frame sequences and sequences containing stop codons in the CDR3 were removed from the clonotype lists. Any clonotype with a frequency under 0.01% was left out, since that frequency corresponded to less than one cell. Richness was calculated by dividing observed richness by the number of input cells, and evenness was calculated by dividing Shannon entropy by the log of observed richness. To measure repertoire diversity and how similar the repertoire was between time points, Simpson diversity and Morisita-Horn overlap indices were applied. Clonotypes were categorized as dominant (>1%), sub-dominant (0.5-0.99%), low abundance (0.1-0.49%) or lowest abundance (<0.1%). For the germline index, total nucleotide additions were subtracted from total CDR3 length, and that difference was then divided by total CDR3 length. TCRdb mirrors the immuneACCESS table, restricted to in-frame sequences. Some clones are absent from its copies; in checked studies, under half trace to an unresolved V gene, and the reason for the others is unknown. V, J and clone size derive from that table, while D and trimming were established from the DNA sequence. For this sample there are about 50,000 clones; about 90% appear just once. The ten largest make up 0.95% to 1.1% of the sample.

What this sample's time point label stands for: pre-reinfection, 55 to 20 weeks before reinfection detection. Sorted cells were sequenced directly ex vivo, with no in vitro expansion before TCR sequencing. The donors were people who inject drugs and were enrolled in Canada's Montreal Acute Hepatitis C Cohort Study (HEPCO). Total naive CD8 T cells, sorted as viable CD3+ CD8+ CD45RO-, came from two donors at all three reinfection time points as controls. Before sorting, cryopreserved peripheral blood mononuclear cells were thawed and CD8 T cells were purified from those thawed cells. The MACS CD8+ T cell Isolation Kit was used to enrich CD8 T cells through negative selection. Cell sorting was done on a BD FACSAria II sorter with FACSDiva software, and data were analyzed with FlowJo. Of note for this clone: No cognate antigen has been identified for it. It has no much larger one-base neighbor in the sample; base qualities were not kept.

The receptor's source is a man in his late teens or twenties with hepatitis C virus infection. Sequencing was performed on naive CD8+ T cells sorted from blood. This specimen's cell subset or site label, interpreted: total naive CD8+CD45RO- T cells.

The encoded CDR3 is CASSLQGLNQPQHF. The bases are TGCGCCAGCAGTCTACAGGGGCTCAATCAGCCCCAGCATTTT. Recombination joined TRBV23-1 with TRBJ1-5; 7 central bases correspond to TRBD1. Being an ORF, TRBV23-1 has a function that is uncertain. The CDR3 contains 14 residues, cysteine and phenylalanine counted. Only the CDR3 DNA is retained, 42 bases long and in frame from the first base. The junction shows trimming of 4 bases on V and 3 bases on J, and the gene matches do not reach 3 bases of it.